This T cell receptor beta chain emerged from a study of blood T cells in healthy people across ages. There are a few counts of this clonotype. This CDR3 contains 15 residues. Trimming left V 2 bases short and J 1 base short, with 10 bases between. Germline V gene sequence: CDR1 SGHTA, CDR2 FQGTGA. Donors each provided ten milliliters of peripheral blood. A second PCR, run for about 7 to 11 cycles, used a sample-barcoded 5' primer plus a J-beta primer mix. TCRdb itself ran the 5' RACE reads through MiXCR, one entry per CDR3 protein. The table lists about 640,000 distinct CDR3 sequences, roughly 43% of them singletons.

The chain carries TRBV7-3 and TRBJ2-3; D may be TRBD2 (5 bases). Sequenced: blood. The sequence was obtained from a man older than 75 in good health. CDR3 DNA sequence: TGTGCCAGCAGCTTAGAGGGTGGGGGCACAGATACGCAGTATTTT. Amino acids: CASSLEGGGTDTQYF.